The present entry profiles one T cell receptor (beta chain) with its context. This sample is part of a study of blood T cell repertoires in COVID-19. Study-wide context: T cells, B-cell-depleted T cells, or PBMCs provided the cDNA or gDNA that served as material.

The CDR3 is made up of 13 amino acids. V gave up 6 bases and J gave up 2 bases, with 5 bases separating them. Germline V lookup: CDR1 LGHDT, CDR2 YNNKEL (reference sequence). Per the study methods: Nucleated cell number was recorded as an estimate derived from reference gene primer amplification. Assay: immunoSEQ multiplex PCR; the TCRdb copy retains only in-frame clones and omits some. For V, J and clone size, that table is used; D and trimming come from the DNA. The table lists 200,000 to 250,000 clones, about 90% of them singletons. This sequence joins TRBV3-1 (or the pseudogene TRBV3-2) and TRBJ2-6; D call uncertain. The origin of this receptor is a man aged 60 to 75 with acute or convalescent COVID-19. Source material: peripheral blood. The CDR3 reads CASSRAGANVLTF. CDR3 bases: TGTGCCAGCAGTCGGGCTGGGGCCAACGTCCTGACTTTC.